This T cell receptor (beta chain) was found in a study of T cell repertoires in cytomegalovirus infection (dated by TCRdb to about 2019). Broadly, across the study: Peptide stimulations targeted recently identified HLA-C-restricted CMV epitopes, whose presentation resists viral immunomodulation, together with well-studied HLA-B-restricted epitopes. Donor HLA type was relevant to the analysis, because carriage of CMV infection together with the matching HLA type was indicated by public TCR beta signatures.

TCRdb names Illumina HiSeq 1500 as the instrument used. The public reads were run again by TCRdb, first through fastp at Q25 and then through MiXCR, and only productive beta chains were kept. All rows with the same CDR3 protein become a single entry with the most common DNA and genes. The sample table lists some 940,000 distinct CDR3 sequences, roughly 30% of them with a count of one. The top ten hold roughly 12% of the sample. This clonotype was picked up a small number of times. The clone's antigen remains unknown. No base qualities exist here, and no much larger clone lies one base off it. The treatment or condition label, as the study defines it: in vitro stimulation with specific CMV peptide epitopes to enrich CMV-specific T cells. The cysteine opens and the phenylalanine closes a CDR3 of 14 amino acids. Of the read, only the CDR3 DNA is kept; its 42 bases are in frame from base 1. According to the germline V gene, CDR1 reads MNHEY and CDR2 reads SVGAGI. For this chain, trimming is 4 bases at the V end and 6 bases at the J end, and the number of junction bases without a gene match is 5.

Points the paper makes about the study in general: In the ex vivo response, HLA-C-restricted CMV-specific TCR beta clonotypes were dominant, and in two of eight donors the single most frequent clonotype came from this HLA-C-restricted group. Cumulative frequency of public TCR beta family members discriminated carriers of CMV infection plus the relevant HLA type in this cohort and an independent approximately 350-donor cohort.

The sequence derives from a human donor in good health (CMV status not recorded). Some clones in this sample may be carry-over from other donors' samples. The starting material was cultured CD8+ T cells from PBMCs, obtained from culture after CMV antigen stimulation. The chain employs TRBV6-5 and TRBJ2-1; 8 bases in the middle match TRBD1. In nucleotides, the sequence is TGTGCCAGCAGTTCGGGACAGGAACCCAATGAGCAGTTCTTC. Its product reads: CASSSGQEPNEQFF.